These 5 T cell receptor beta chains share one sample of origin, sequenced in a study of CD4 T cells in relation to SARS-CoV-2 and coronaviruses. Before the COVID-19 pandemic, during about 2010-2018, CD4+ T cells were taken from unexposed donors. The cells were cultured for about ten days before CD4+ T cells were isolated. Which antigens these TCRs recognize remains unknown. This table comes from immunoSEQ multiplex PCR, and its TCRdb copy is limited to in-frame clones, with some not included. Found here are approximately 11,000 clones, approximately 82% of them singletons; the top ten hold roughly 28%. The sequenced sample was CD4+ T cells from PBMCs, cultured in vitro. The origin of the receptors is a human donor in good health.

This rearrangement joins TRBV3-1 (or the pseudogene TRBV3-2) to TRBJ1-2; no reliable D call. The CDR3 spans 14 residues. Trimming shortened V by 3 bases and J by 2 bases, and 10 bases separated the two germline ends. Per the germline V gene, CDR1 is LGHDT and CDR2 is YNNKEL (reference sequence). The CDR3 DNA reads as TGTGCCAGCAGCCAGGCGGCCGGGAACTATGGCTACACCTTC. Amino acid sequence: CASSQAAGNYGYTF.

The chain employs TRBV10-3 and TRBJ2-7, with TRBD1 matching 8 bases. The ends lost 4 bases at V and 5 bases at J; junction bases unmatched: 4. Per germline, CDR1 ENHRY and CDR2 SYGVKD. The CDR3 spans 13 residues. CDR3 in amino acids: CAISGTTGDEQYF. The CDR3 DNA is TGTGCCATCAGTGGAACGACAGGGGACGAGCAGTACTTC.

The chain joins TRBV7-2 to TRBJ2-5; no definite D call. This CDR3 has 13 amino acids. CDR1 and CDR2 (germline): SGHTA, FQGNSA. V lost 6 bases, J lost 4 bases, and 12 bases lay in between. The CDR3 reads CASSPRLRETQYF. The DNA for the CDR3 is TGTGCCAGCAGTCCGCGGTTACGAGAGACCCAGTACTTC.

Here the CDR3 DNA reads TGTGCCAGTAGTATAGAGATCGGGGAGCTGTTTTTT. This sequence encodes CASSIEIGELFF. The V and J genes are TRBV19 and TRBJ2-2; unclear D gene. V gave up 0 bases and J gave up 7 bases, with 3 bases separating them. The CDR3 is 12 amino acids. Per the germline V gene, CDR1 is LNHDA and CDR2 is SQIVND (reference sequence).

V gene TRBV19 combines with J gene TRBJ2-5, with D perhaps TRBD2 (6 bases). The CDR3 contains 14 residues. V gave up 2 bases and J gave up 4 bases, with 11 bases separating them. Germline values: CDR1 LNHDA, CDR2 SQIVND (reference sequence). CDR3 loop: CASSISHSGETQYF. The CDR3 nucleotides are TGTGCCAGTAGTATATCCCATAGCGGAGAGACCCAGTACTTC. The variable domain in full, completed from reference TRBV19 and TRBJ2-5, reads DGGITQSPKYLFRKEGQNVTLSCEQNLNHDAMYWYRQDPGQGLRLIYYSQIVNDFQKGDIAEGYSVSREKKESFPLTVTSAQKNPTAFYLCASSISHSGETQYFGPGTRLLVL.